The clone carrying this T cell receptor (beta chain) was observed many times. The antigen is unknown. These data are taken from a study of T cell repertoires in cytomegalovirus infection. Study information: Signatures in public TCR beta sequences pointed to both CMV infection and matching HLA type.

V lost 4 bases and J lost 7; bases outside the gene matches: 6. CDR3 size: 14 residues. CDR1 and CDR2 from the germline V gene are SGHTA and FQGNSA. Findings and caveats of the study: HLA-C-restricted CMV clonotypes gave the most frequent clonotype in two of eight donors. Summed frequency of public TCR beta families distinguished CMV carriers with the relevant HLA.

TCRdb re-derived calls from the reads in MiXCR, one entry per CDR3 protein. The sample consists of roughly 150,000 distinct CDR3 sequences, 20% to 30% of them appearing once. This chain connects TRBV7-2 to TRBJ1-4; 7 bases map to TRBD1. Sequencing was done on a sample of PBMCs. The sequence derives from a human donor in good health (CMV status not recorded). Some clones in this sample may be carry-over from other donors' samples. CDR3 in DNA: TGTGCCAGCAGCTACAGGGGTTTTGGTGAAAAACTGTTTTTT. This codes for CASSYRGFGEKLFF.